The present TCR beta chain was sequenced within a study of control samples from healthy donors and cancer patients. Using immunoSEQ multiplex PCR, the repertoire was profiled, and TCRdb retains in-frame clones only, with some absent. The sample gives around 55,000 clones, roughly 87% of which show up once; about 1.6% is in the top ten. Input material: PBMCs. The receptor was derived from a man aged 40-50 years with colorectal cancer.

Here the CDR3 reads CASSEIGALGNTIYF. The CDR3 DNA reads TGTGCCAGCAGTGAAATTGGGGCGCTGGGAAACACCATATATTTT. The chain recombines TRBV6-1 with TRBJ1-3; a possible D gene is TRBD1 (5 bases). Germline CDR1 is MNHNS and CDR2 is SASEGT. Deletions cut 2 bases from V and 4 bases from J, with 12 bases between. This CDR3 region has 15 residues.